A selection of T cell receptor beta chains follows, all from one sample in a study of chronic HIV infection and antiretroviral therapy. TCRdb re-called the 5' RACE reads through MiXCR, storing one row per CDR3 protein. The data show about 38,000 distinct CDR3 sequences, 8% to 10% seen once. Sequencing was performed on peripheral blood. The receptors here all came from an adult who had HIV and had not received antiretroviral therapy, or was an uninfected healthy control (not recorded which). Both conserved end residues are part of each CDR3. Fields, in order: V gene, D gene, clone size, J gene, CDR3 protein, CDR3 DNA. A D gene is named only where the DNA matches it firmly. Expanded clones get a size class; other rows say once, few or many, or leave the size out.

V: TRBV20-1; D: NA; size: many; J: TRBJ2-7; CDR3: CSATHVSYEQYF; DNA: TGCAGTGCGACGCACGTCTCCTACGAGCAGTACTTC
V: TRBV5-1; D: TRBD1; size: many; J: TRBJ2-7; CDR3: CASSTGTGYEQYF; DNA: TGCGCCAGCAGCACCGGGACAGGGTACGAGCAGTACTTC
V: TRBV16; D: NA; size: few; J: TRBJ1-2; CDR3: CASSQENARDGYTF; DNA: TGTGCCAGCAGCCAAGAGAATGCGAGGGACGGCTACACCTTC
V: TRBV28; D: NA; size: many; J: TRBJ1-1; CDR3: CASSFGEGTEAFF; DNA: TGTGCCAGCAGTTTCGGGGAGGGCACTGAAGCTTTCTTT
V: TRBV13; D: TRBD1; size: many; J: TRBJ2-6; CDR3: CASSLGDRGRPLGANVLTF; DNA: TGTGCCAGCAGCTTAGGTGACAGGGGGCGGCCATTAGGGGCCAACGTCCTGACTTTC
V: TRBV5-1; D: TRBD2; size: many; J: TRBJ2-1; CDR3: CASSPTSGRRYEQFF; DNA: TGCGCCAGCAGCCCGACTAGCGGGAGGAGGTATGAGCAGTTCTTC
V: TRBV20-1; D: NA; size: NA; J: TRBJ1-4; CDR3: CSARAPGHNEKLFF; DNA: TGCAGTGCTAGAGCCCCAGGGCATAATGAAAAACTGTTTTTT
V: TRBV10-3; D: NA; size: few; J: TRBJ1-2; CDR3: CAISERANYGYTF; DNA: TGTGCCATCAGTGAGAGGGCTAACTATGGCTACACCTTC
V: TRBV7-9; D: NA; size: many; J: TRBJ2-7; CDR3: CASSPRNASATYEQYF; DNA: TGTGCCAGCAGCCCAAGGAATGCTAGCGCAACCTACGAGCAGTACTTC
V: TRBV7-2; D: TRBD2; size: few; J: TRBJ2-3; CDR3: CASSLGTSGRGTDTQYF; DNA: TGTGCCAGCAGCTTAGGGACTAGCGGGAGAGGGACAGATACGCAGTATTTT
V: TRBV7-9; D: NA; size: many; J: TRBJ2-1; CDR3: CASSLGLSYNEQFF; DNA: TGTGCCAGCAGCTTGGGACTCTCCTACAATGAGCAGTTCTTC
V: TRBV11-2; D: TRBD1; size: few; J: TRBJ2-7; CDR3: CASSLEDRAAYEQYF; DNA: TGTGCCAGCAGCTTAGAAGACAGGGCTGCCTACGAGCAGTACTTC
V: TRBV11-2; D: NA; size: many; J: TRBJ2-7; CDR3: CASSLGSSSAYEQYF; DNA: TGTGCCAGCAGCTTAGGATCTAGCTCAGCCTACGAGCAGTACTTC
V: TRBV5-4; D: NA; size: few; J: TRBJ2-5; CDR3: CASSRRTADSQETQYF; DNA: TGTGCCAGCAGCCGTCGGACGGCGGATTCACAAGAGACCCAGTACTTC
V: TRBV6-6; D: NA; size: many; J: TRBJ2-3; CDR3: CASSLGLSDTQYF; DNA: TGTGCCAGCAGTCTTGGACTGTCAGATACGCAGTATTTT
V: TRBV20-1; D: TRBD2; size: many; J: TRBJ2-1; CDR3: CSARPPGRAAYNEQFF; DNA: TGCAGTGCTAGGCCCCCGGGGAGGGCGGCCTACAATGAGCAGTTCTTC
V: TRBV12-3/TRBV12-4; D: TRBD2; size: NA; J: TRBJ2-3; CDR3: CASSISGGRDTQYF; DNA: TGTGCCAGCAGTATTAGCGGGGGGAGAGATACGCAGTATTTT
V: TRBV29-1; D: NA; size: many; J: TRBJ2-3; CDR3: CSVEGYADTQYF; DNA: TGCAGCGTTGAAGGGTACGCAGATACGCAGTATTTT
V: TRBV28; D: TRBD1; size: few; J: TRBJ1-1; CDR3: CASSLTGATEAFF; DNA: TGTGCCAGCAGTTTAACAGGGGCAACTGAAGCTTTCTTT
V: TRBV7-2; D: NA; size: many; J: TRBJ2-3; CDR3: CASSLSVATDYTQYF; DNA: TGTGCCAGCAGCTTATCGGTAGCTACGGATTATACGCAGTATTTT
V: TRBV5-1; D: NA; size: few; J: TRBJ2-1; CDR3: CASSLGQMADEQFF; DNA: TGCGCCAGCAGCTTGGGACAAATGGCGGATGAGCAGTTCTTC
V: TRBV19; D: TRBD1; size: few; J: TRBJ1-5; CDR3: CASSILGDRDQPQHF; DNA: TGTGCCAGTAGTATCCTCGGGGACAGGGATCAGCCCCAGCATTTT
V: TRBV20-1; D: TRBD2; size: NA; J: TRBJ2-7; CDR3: CSARDTASGSYEQYF; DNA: TGCAGTGCTAGAGATACAGCTAGCGGCTCCTACGAGCAGTACTTC
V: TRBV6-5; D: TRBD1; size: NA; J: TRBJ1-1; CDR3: CASTTGGVGEAFF; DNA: TGTGCCAGCACCACAGGGGGCGTCGGTGAAGCTTTCTTT
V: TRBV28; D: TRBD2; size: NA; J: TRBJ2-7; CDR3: CASSFRLAGVEEQYF; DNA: TGTGCCAGCAGTTTCAGACTAGCGGGAGTAGAAGAGCAGTACTTC
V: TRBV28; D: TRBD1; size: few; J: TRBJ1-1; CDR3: CASSSLAQGDTEAFF; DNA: TGTGCCAGCAGTTCGCTCGCCCAGGGGGACACTGAAGCTTTCTTT
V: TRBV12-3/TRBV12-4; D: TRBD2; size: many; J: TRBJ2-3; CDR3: CASSLGKTSGASTDTQYF; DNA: TGTGCCAGCAGTTTAGGGAAGACTAGCGGGGCTTCCACAGATACGCAGTATTTT
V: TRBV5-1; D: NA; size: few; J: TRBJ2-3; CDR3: CASSLTRNTDTQYF; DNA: TGCGCCAGCAGCTTGACTAGAAACACAGATACGCAGTATTTT